Each of the 3 T cell receptor beta chains below was sequenced from the same sample in a study of shared clonotypes between healthy human individuals. Produced via immunoSEQ multiplex PCR; TCRdb's table is partial and in-frame only. The sample gives under 200,000 clones, roughly 93% of which show up once; about 0.07% is in the top ten. The sample comprised naive CD4+ T cells sorted from blood. Subset described: CD45RA+ positively selected. Source of these receptors: a woman aged 25-40 years in good health.

V is TRBV9 and J is TRBJ2-1; D remains ambiguous. The CDR3 spans 12 residues. The germline CDR1 and CDR2 sequences are SGDLS and YYNGEE. The V gene lost 4 bases and the J gene lost 6 bases, with 8 bases spanning the gap. The chain's CDR3 is CASSPQSNEQFF. The CDR3 DNA sequence: TGTGCCAGCAGCCCCCAGTCCAATGAGCAGTTCTTC.

The chain recombines TRBV28 with TRBJ2-7, with D possibly being TRBD1 or TRBD2 (5 bases each). Looked up from germline, CDR1 is MDHEN and CDR2 is SYDVKM. V was trimmed by 7 bases and J by 6 bases, leaving 16 bases between them. The CDR3 has 13 amino acids. The CDR3 spells CASITLGVSEQYF. In DNA, the CDR3 is TGTGCCAGCATCACACTAGGGGTCTCCGAGCAGTACTTC.

This sequence joins TRBV14 and TRBJ2-7; 10 bases line up with TRBD1. Germline CDR1 reads SGHDN; CDR2 reads FVKESK. The CDR3 consists of 14 residues. With V trimmed by 0 bases and J by 7 bases, 3 bases remained unmatched. This CDR3 reads CASSQDWTGGEQYF. The CDR3 DNA is TGTGCCAGCAGCCAAGACTGGACAGGGGGGGAGCAGTACTTC.